The entry below gives a single T cell receptor beta chain sequence along with its context. Antigen: not known. This sample is part of a study of a mutant IDH1 vaccine in newly diagnosed glioma. The V gene's germline CDR1 is SGDLS and CDR2 YYNGEE. V was shortened by 0 bases and J by 4 bases, with 11 bases between the two germline ends. This CDR3 comprises 15 residues. Time point given: week 47, end of study. Every vaccination contained 300 ug of the mutant IDH1 20-mer peptide and was paired with topical imiquimod. Sequenced by immunoSEQ multiplex PCR; TCRdb stores in-frame clones only, minus some. The sample contains 40,000 to 45,000 clones, 82% of which appear only once.

This sequence was found in a man aged 18 to 30 with glioma. Some clones in this sample may be carry-over from other donors' samples. This sample comprised PBMCs, obtained from a glioma patient whose treatment included an IDH1 peptide vaccine. V and J are TRBV9 and TRBJ1-5; no firm D call. The DNA of the CDR3 is TGTGCCAGCAGCGTAGACGGGCAGACAAATCAGCCCCAGCATTTT. Amino acid sequence: CASSVDGQTNQPQHF.